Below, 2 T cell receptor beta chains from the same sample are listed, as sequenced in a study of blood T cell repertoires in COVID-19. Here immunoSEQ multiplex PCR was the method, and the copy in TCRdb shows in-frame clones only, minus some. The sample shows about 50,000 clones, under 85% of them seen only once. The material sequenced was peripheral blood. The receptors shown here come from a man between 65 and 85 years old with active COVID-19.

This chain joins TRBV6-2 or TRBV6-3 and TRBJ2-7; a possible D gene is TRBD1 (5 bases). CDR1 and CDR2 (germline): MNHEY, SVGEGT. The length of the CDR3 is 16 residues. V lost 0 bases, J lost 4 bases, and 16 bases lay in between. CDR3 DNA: TGTGCCAGCAGTTACTCGAAAAGGCAGGGAACGTACGAGCAGTACTTC. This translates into CASSYSKRQGTYEQYF.

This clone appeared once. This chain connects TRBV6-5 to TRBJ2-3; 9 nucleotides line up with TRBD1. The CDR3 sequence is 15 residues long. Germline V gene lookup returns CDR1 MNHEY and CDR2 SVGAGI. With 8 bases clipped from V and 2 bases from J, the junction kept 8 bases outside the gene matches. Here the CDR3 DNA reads TGTGCCAGCGGAACAGGGGGCTACACCACAGATACGCAGTATTTT. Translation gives CASGTGGYTTDTQYF.